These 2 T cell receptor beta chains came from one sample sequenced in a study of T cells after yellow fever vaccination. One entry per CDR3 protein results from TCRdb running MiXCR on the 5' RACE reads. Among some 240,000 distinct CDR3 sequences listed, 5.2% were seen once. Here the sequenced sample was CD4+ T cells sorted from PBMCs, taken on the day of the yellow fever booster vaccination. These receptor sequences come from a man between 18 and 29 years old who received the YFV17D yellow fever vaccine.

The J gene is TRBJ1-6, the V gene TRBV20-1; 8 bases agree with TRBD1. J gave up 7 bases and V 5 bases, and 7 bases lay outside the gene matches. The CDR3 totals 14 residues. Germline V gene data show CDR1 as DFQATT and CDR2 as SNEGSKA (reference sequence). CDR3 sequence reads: CSAVDRAQNSPLHF. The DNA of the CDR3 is TGCAGTGCTGTGGACAGGGCGCAGAATTCACCCCTCCACTTT.

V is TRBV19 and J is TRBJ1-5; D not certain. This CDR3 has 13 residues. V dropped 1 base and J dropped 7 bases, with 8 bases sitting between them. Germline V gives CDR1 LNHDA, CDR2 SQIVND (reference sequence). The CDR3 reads CASSIGVRQPQHF. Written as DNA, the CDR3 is TGTGCCAGTAGTATAGGGGTTAGACAGCCCCAGCATTTT.